The rows below give T cell receptor beta chains drawn from one sample of a study of blood T cell repertoires in COVID-19. The assay was immunoSEQ multiplex PCR, and TCRdb's table has in-frame clones only and misses some. Of about 270,000 clones listed, approximately 91% are singletons. Source material: PBMCs or T cells enriched from blood (not recorded which). These receptor sequences come from a woman aged 40 to 50 with acute COVID-19. Both conserved end residues are part of each CDR3. A D gene is named only where the DNA matches it firmly. Expanded clones are given a class, and other clones once, few, many or no size at all.

clone_size,j_call,v_call,d_call,cdr3_nt,cdr3_aa
-,TRBJ1-4,TRBV7-8,-,TGTGCCAGCAGCTTACGCAGGGGTGATGAAAAACTGTTTTTT,CASSLRRGDEKLFF
-,TRBJ1-2,TRBV6-5,-,TGTGCCTCGCGGGGGGAGAGCTATGGCTACACCTTC,CASRGESYGYTF
-,TRBJ2-1,TRBV5-4,TRBD1,TGTGCCAGCAGCACGACAGGGGGAGTTTACAATGAGCAGTTCTTC,CASSTTGGVYNEQFF
-,TRBJ2-4,TRBV6-2/TRBV6-3,-,TGTGCCAGCAGCTCTATGGGCCCGGTCGGTACCAAAAACATTCAGTACTTC,CASSSMGPVGTKNIQYF
-,TRBJ1-5,TRBV18,-,TGTGCCAGCTCACCGAGGGATTCTCAGCCCCAGCATTTT,CASSPRDSQPQHF
-,TRBJ1-6,TRBV19,-,TGTGCCAGTAGTTTCAGGGTTAGTGAATCACCCCTCCACTTT,CASSFRVSESPLHF
-,TRBJ2-1,TRBV9,-,TGTGCCAGCAGCGGTCATGGGGCCTCCTACAATGAGCAGTTCTTC,CASSGHGASYNEQFF
-,TRBJ2-2,TRBV28,-,TGTGCCAGCAGTTCGCAGGGAACTTGGGCCGGGGAGCTGTTTTTT,CASSSQGTWAGELFF
-,TRBJ2-1,TRBV28,-,TGTGCCAGCAGTGGCGGACAAATCAATGAGCAGTTCTTC,CASSGGQINEQFF
-,TRBJ2-7,TRBV5-1,TRBD1,TGCGCCAGCAGCTTGACGGGACAGATCTACGAGCAGTACTTC,CASSLTGQIYEQYF
-,TRBJ1-1,TRBV4-1,TRBD1,TGCGCCAGCAGCCTCTCCTCGGACAGGATTTTAGCGGCTTTCTTT,CASSLSSDRILAAFF
-,TRBJ2-7,TRBV6-5,TRBD1,TGTGCCAGCAGTTACCCGGGACAGAGCTCCTACGAGCAGTACTTC,CASSYPGQSSYEQYF
few,TRBJ2-1,TRBV5-1,-,TGCGCCAGCAGCTTGGGAGGAAAGGAAGCTCAAAATGAGCAGTTCTTC,CASSLGGKEAQNEQFF
-,TRBJ1-4,TRBV2,-,TGTGCCAGCCGTCGAGGAACTAATGAAAAACTGTTTTTT,CASRRGTNEKLFF
once,TRBJ1-2,TRBV7-9,TRBD1,TGTGCCAGCAGCTCCTGGGACAGCAACTTCTATGGCTACACCTTC,CASSSWDSNFYGYTF
-,TRBJ2-7,TRBV7-9,-,TGTGCCAGCAGCTTAGACGGGTATCAATCCTACGAGCAGTACTTC,CASSLDGYQSYEQYF
-,TRBJ2-1,TRBV4-1,-,TGCGCCAGCAGCCAACAACTCCAGGGTGGAAGGTACAATGAGCAGTTCTTC,CASSQQLQGGRYNEQFF
-,TRBJ1-2,TRBV6-5,TRBD1,TGTGCCAGCAGGGATACAGGGGGTGGCCTTGGCTACACCTTC,CASRDTGGGLGYTF
-,TRBJ1-2,TRBV28,-,TGTGCCAGCAGCTCACCACTAAACTATGGCTACACCTTC,CASSSPLNYGYTF
-,TRBJ1-2,TRBV18,TRBD1,TGTGCCAGCTCACCTCGGGACAGGGTGTACTATGGCTACACCTTC,CASSPRDRVYYGYTF
-,TRBJ1-2,TRBV20-1,-,TGCAGTGCTAGTTCAACAGGCCCGCTTAACTATGGCTACACCTTC,CSASSTGPLNYGYTF
-,TRBJ2-1,TRBV18,-,TGTGCCAGCTCACCCAATCTGGGGGCACCCTACAATGAGCAGTTCTTC,CASSPNLGAPYNEQFF
-,TRBJ1-6,TRBV19,TRBD1,TGTGCCAGTAGTCCAGGACAGGGGTCACCCCTCCACTTT,CASSPGQGSPLHF
-,TRBJ1-1,TRBV6-5,-,TGTGCCAGCAGTTACTCGACACAGGGTAGCTCTGAAGCTTTCTTT,CASSYSTQGSSEAFF
once,TRBJ1-2,TRBV5-1,TRBD1,TGCGCCAGCAGCCCCCAGGGTAGGGGGCCTTTGAATGGCTACACCTTC,CASSPQGRGPLNGYTF
-,TRBJ2-3,TRBV19,-,TGTGCCACCCAGAGGGAAGGAGATACGCAGTATTTT,CATQREGDTQYF
-,TRBJ1-3,TRBV7-2,TRBD1,TGTGCCAGCAGCTTAGGGCCCCCACAGGGGGGTAGGAACACCATATATTTT,CASSLGPPQGGRNTIYF
-,TRBJ2-3,TRBV7-3,-,TGTGCCAGCAGCTTTGACACCACAGATACGCAGTATTTT,CASSFDTTDTQYF
-,TRBJ2-1,TRBV6-6,-,TGTGCCAGCAGTTACCGGCGGGACCTCCTCAATGAGCAGTTCTTC,CASSYRRDLLNEQFF
-,TRBJ1-2,TRBV19,TRBD1,TGTGCCAGTAGTCCCGCCGGGACAGCCAACTATGGCTACACCTTC,CASSPAGTANYGYTF
-,TRBJ2-7,TRBV28,-,TGTGCCAGCAGTCTCCAGGGACTTGAGCAGTACTTC,CASSLQGLEQYF
-,TRBJ2-7,TRBV5-5,-,TGTGCCAGCAGCGGTGGGAGCGCAGCGCTCGAGCAGTACTTC,CASSGGSAALEQYF
-,TRBJ1-3,TRBV2,-,TGTGCCAGCAGTGTAGACAGGCTCTCTGGAAACACCATATATTTT,CASSVDRLSGNTIYF
-,TRBJ1-1,TRBV21-1,-,TGTGCCAGCAGCAAAGGCGTGACAGGGGACACTGAAGCTTTCTTT,CASSKGVTGDTEAFF
few,TRBJ2-5,TRBV4-1,-,TGCGCCAGCAGCCAAGATCCAGGGGTCCGCCAAGAGACCCAGTACTTC,CASSQDPGVRQETQYF
-,TRBJ2-7,TRBV7-9,-,TGTGCCAGCAGCTTAGGGGACTCACGCTCCTACGAGCAGTACTTC,CASSLGDSRSYEQYF
-,TRBJ1-2,TRBV6-2/TRBV6-3,TRBD1,TGTGCCAGCAGTCCCACTGGACAGGCCTACGGCTATGGCTACACCTTC,CASSPTGQAYGYGYTF
-,TRBJ2-1,TRBV7-2,TRBD2,TGTGCCAGCAGGATAGCGGGAGGGCAGGATGAGCAGTTCTTC,CASRIAGGQDEQFF
-,TRBJ2-7,TRBV27,TRBD1,TGTGCCAGCAGTCCCCAGAAGGGGGCAACCCCCTACGAGCAGTACTTC,CASSPQKGATPYEQYF
-,TRBJ2-3,TRBV5-1,-,TGCGCCAGCAAGGTCGGAGTTGGAAGGAGCACAGATACGCAGTATTTT,CASKVGVGRSTDTQYF
-,TRBJ1-1,TRBV29-1,TRBD1,TGCAGCGACCCGAGGCAGGGGGGGAACACTGAAGCTTTCTTT,CSDPRQGGNTEAFF
once,TRBJ2-7,TRBV2,TRBD1,TGTGCCAGCAGGGGGACAGGGGGCTACGAGCAGTACTTC,CASRGTGGYEQYF